The next 21 T cell receptor beta chains were all read from a single sample in a study of shared clonotypes between healthy human individuals (dated by TCRdb to about 2020). CD8 naive samples were CD45RO-negative cells positively selected for CCR7, giving a CD45RA+CCR7+ population that excluded TemRA cells. Libraries came from the immunoSEQ multiplex PCR assay. Here the immuneACCESS table is served through TCRdb, limited to in-frame sequences with V and J called. Missing clones are a known gap in these copies; in checked studies unresolved V genes cover under half, and the rest lacks a known reason. This sample gives about 1,800,000 clones in total; about 95% of them show up just once. The ten largest clonotypes hold 1% to 1.5% of the sample. Sequencing used naive CD8+ T cells sorted from blood. The cell subset or site label here, explained by the study, means: CD45RA+CCR7+. These receptors were obtained from a young man in good health.

This chain uses TRBV5-4 with TRBJ2-5; no clear D gene. From germline, CDR1 is SGHNT and CDR2 YYREEE (reference sequence). CDR3 length: 14 amino acids. Between the trimmed V and J ends, which lost 0 bases and 1 base, there was a span of 7 bases. The CDR3 DNA sequence: TGTGCCAGCAGCTTGGAAGGTACCCAAGAGACCCAGTACTTC. The encoded protein is CASSLEGTQETQYF.

In the case of this clone: Different DNA sequences within this sample yield the same CDR3. The chain links TRBV4-1 to TRBJ2-3; TRBD1 matches 7 bases. V dropped 4 bases and J dropped 1; count of bases not matched to a gene: 2. CDR3 length equals 14 residues. Germline-derived CDR1 and CDR2 are MGHRA and YSYEKL. The CDR3: CASSLGTGTDTQYF. In DNA, the CDR3 is TGCGCCAGCAGCCTGGGGACAGGCACAGATACGCAGTATTTT.

The chain combines TRBV21-1 with TRBJ2-7; TRBD1 was called by the table and not checked on the DNA. TRBV21-1 constitutes a pseudogene. The CDR3 sequence is 15 residues long. CDR3 sequence reads: CASSLDRGDPYEQYF. The CDR3 DNA follows: TGTGCCAGCAGCCTAGACAGGGGGGACCCCTACGAGCAGTACTTC.

The J gene is TRBJ2-7, the V gene TRBV10-3; TRBD2 is a possible D gene (6 bases). The CDR3 totals 15 residues. CDR1 and CDR2 from the germline V gene are ENHRY and SYGVKD. The V end lost 6 bases, the J end lost 2 bases, and 17 bases lay between the germline ends. The CDR3 loop is CAIRAGGVTTYEQYF. CDR3 bases: TGTGCCATCAGGGCGGGCGGGGTGACGACCTACGAGCAGTACTTC.

This CDR3 is CASSLAWEEQETQYF. Here the CDR3 DNA reads TGTGCCAGCAGCTTAGCGTGGGAGGAGCAAGAGACCCAGTACTTC. The chain links TRBV7-9 to TRBJ2-5, with TRBD2 as a possible D gene (6 bases). V shed 0 bases and J shed 2 bases, with 10 bases lying between them. The germline gives CDR1 SEHNR, CDR2 FQNEAQ (reference sequence). This CDR3 has 15 residues.

This chain uses TRBV13 with TRBJ2-1; D call uncertain. CDR3 length: 10 amino acids. V gave up 10 bases and J gave up 10 bases, with 11 bases separating them. Germline V gene sequence: CDR1 PRHDT, CDR2 FYEKMQ (reference sequence). The CDR3 spells CATGEYEQFF. In DNA form, the CDR3 reads TGTGCCACTGGCGAGTACGAGCAGTTCTTC. Complete variable domain (other parts from reference TRBV13 and TRBJ2-1): AAGVIQSPRHLIKEKRETATLKCYPIPRHDTVYWYQQGPGQDPQFLISFYEKMQSDKGSIPDRFSAQQFSDYHSELNMSSLELGDSALYFCATGEYEQFFGPGTRLTVL.

The chain is built from TRBV5-1 and TRBJ2-2, with no clear D. The CDR3 covers 14 residues. The V and J ends lost 7 bases and 1 base respectively, with 11 bases between them. Germline V CDR1 and CDR2: SGHRS, YFSETQ. CDR3: CASRVPENTGELFF. The CDR3 DNA is TGCGCCAGCCGTGTCCCAGAGAACACCGGGGAGCTGTTTTTT.

Comment on this clone: Other nucleotide sequences from this sample produce the same CDR3. The chain carries TRBV13 and TRBJ1-2; D gene unclear. Germline assignment: CDR1 PRHDT and CDR2 FYEKMQ (reference sequence). V shed 5 bases and J shed 4 bases, with 11 bases lying between them. CDR3 length: 13 residues. The CDR3 DNA sequence: TGTGCCAGCAGCCCGGGCGGACCCTATGGCTACACCTTC. Translated: CASSPGGPYGYTF. Based on the CDR3 plus reference TRBV13 and TRBJ1-2, the full variable domain is AAGVIQSPRHLIKEKRETATLKCYPIPRHDTVYWYQQGPGQDPQFLISFYEKMQSDKGSIPDRFSAQQFSDYHSELNMSSLELGDSALYFCASSPGGPYGYTFGSGTRLTVV.

This sequence joins TRBV29-1 and TRBJ2-1; 10 bases are a match to TRBD1. Germline V lookup: CDR1 SQVTM, CDR2 ANQGSEA. The CDR3 totals 14 residues. V lost 7 bases to trimming and J lost 5 bases; unmatched junction nucleotides: 8. The CDR3 DNA follows: TGCAGCGAAGACAGGGGGCCTATGGACAATGAGCAGTTCTTC. It codes for CSEDRGPMDNEQFF.

The chain joins TRBV30 to TRBJ2-7; 7 nucleotides match TRBD1. The CDR3 sequence is 13 residues long. Germline CDR1 and CDR2: GTSNPN and SVGIG (reference sequence). The CDR3 spells CATGFGSIYEQYF. The CDR3 bases are TGTGCGACAGGGTTTGGGTCCATATACGAGCAGTACTTC.

J is TRBJ1-6 and V is TRBV30, with D unclear. Germline V gives CDR1 GTSNPN, CDR2 SVGIG (reference sequence). CDR3 length equals 15 residues. The germline V and J ends were trimmed by 2 bases and 9 bases, with 17 bases remaining between them. The CDR3 loop is CAWSPTAGVGSPLHF. In nucleotides, the CDR3 is TGTGCCTGGAGTCCAACGGCGGGAGTCGGTTCACCCCTCCACTTT.

V gene TRBV13 combines with J gene TRBJ2-2; 8 positions match TRBD2. The CDR3 has 15 amino acids. From germline, CDR1 is PRHDT and CDR2 FYEKMQ (reference sequence). The V and J ends lost 3 bases and 1 base, in that order; junction bases with no gene match: 1. In DNA form, the CDR3 reads TGTGCCAGCAGCTTGGGACTAGGGAACACCGGGGAGCTGTTTTTT. Residues: CASSLGLGNTGELFF.

The V gene is TRBV5-8, the J gene TRBJ2-7, with D uncertain. The CDR3 is made up of 13 amino acids. V was pared by 4 bases and J by 2 bases, with 10 bases between. Per the germline V gene, CDR1 is SGHTS and CDR2 is YDEGEE. The CDR3 DNA sequence: TGTGCCAGCAGCGCGGACGGGCCCTACGAGCAGTACTTC. Translation gives CASSADGPYEQYF.

The genes are TRBV6-5 and TRBJ1-2; no reliable D call. The CDR3 sequence is 11 residues long. Germline CDR1 and CDR2: MNHEY and SVGAGI. Trimming stripped 5 bases from V and 12 bases from J, with 13 bases between. Here the CDR3 DNA reads TGTGCCAGCAGTCAGGATGGGGAAAACACCTTC. Protein sequence: CASSQDGENTF.

The rearrangement uses TRBV5-6 and TRBJ1-2; D remains ambiguous. The V gene's germline CDR1 is SGHDT and CDR2 YYEEEE. The V end lost 6 bases, the J end lost 8 bases, and 14 bases lay between the germline ends. The CDR3 length is 12 residues. CDR3 amino acids: CASTSETGGYTF. The DNA of the CDR3 is TGTGCCAGCACATCCGAGACGGGGGGCTACACCTTC.

Worth noting for this clone: Distinct nucleotide sequences in the sample also encode this CDR3. This chain's CDR3 is CASSLSGEQYF. DNA of the CDR3: TGTGCCAGCAGTTTATCGGGAGAGCAGTACTTC. This chain joins TRBV27 and TRBJ2-7; D unclear. The V gene's germline CDR1 is MNHEY and CDR2 SMNVEV (reference sequence). The length of the CDR3 is 11 residues. Trimming pared 0 bases from V and 7 bases from J, leaving 4 bases between.

The J gene is TRBJ2-7, the V gene TRBV7-8; D gene uncertain. The CDR3 is 14 amino acids. Trimming cost V 5 bases and J 3 bases, with 14 bases left between them. The germline CDR1 and CDR2 sequences are SGHVS and FQNEAQ. DNA of the CDR3: TGTGCCAGCAGCCCTTACCCGACACACTACGAGCAGTACTTC. This encodes CASSPYPTHYEQYF.

As concerns this clone: The sample contains more than one DNA sequence encoding this CDR3. V is TRBV4-1 and J is TRBJ2-7; TRBD1 aligns across 10 bases. The CDR3 length is 15 residues. The ends lost 1 base at V and 2 bases at J; junction bases unmatched: 2. The V gene's germline CDR1 is MGHRA and CDR2 YSYEKL. The CDR3 region is CASSQAGQGAYEQYF. CDR3 nucleotide sequence: TGCGCCAGCAGCCAAGCTGGACAGGGGGCCTACGAGCAGTACTTC.

The genes are TRBV9 and TRBJ2-1; 9 bases agree with TRBD2. V gave up 0 bases and J gave up 6 bases; unmatched junction bases: 1. CDR3 length: 14 amino acids. Germline loops: CDR1 SGDLS, CDR2 YYNGEE. CDR3 loop: CASSVVRGGNEQFF. The DNA for the CDR3 is TGTGCCAGCAGCGTAGTGCGGGGGGGCAATGAGCAGTTCTTC. Full variable domain (rest looked up from reference TRBV9 and TRBJ2-1): DSGVTQTPKHLITATGQRVTLRCSPRSGDLSVYWYQQSLDQGLQFLIQYYNGEERAKGNILERFSAQQFPDLHSELNLSSLELGDSALYFCASSVVRGGNEQFFGPGTRLTVL.

This rearrangement joins TRBV27 to TRBJ2-2; D uncertain. Between the trimmed V and J ends, which lost 6 bases and 8 bases, there was a span of 10 bases. The germline V gene encodes CDR1 MNHEY and CDR2 SMNVEV (reference sequence). This CDR3 is 12 amino acids long. Here the CDR3 DNA reads TGTGCCAGCAGCCCTCCGGGTGGGGAGCTGTTTTTT. Its protein product is CASSPPGGELFF.

The rearrangement links TRBV19 to TRBJ1-1; 11 nucleotides line up with TRBD1. The CDR3 is made up of 15 amino acids. Germline V gene data show CDR1 as LNHDA and CDR2 as SQIVND (reference sequence). The V segment lost 1 base and the J segment 4 bases; nucleotides outside the gene matches: 2. The CDR3 spells CASSIGDRGSTEAFF. The CDR3, as DNA: TGTGCCAGTAGTATAGGGGACAGGGGGTCCACTGAAGCTTTCTTT. The full variable domain, rest sourced from reference TRBV19 and TRBJ1-1, is DGGITQSPKYLFRKEGQNVTLSCEQNLNHDAMYWYRQDPGQGLRLIYYSQIVNDFQKGDIAEGYSVSREKKESFPLTVTSAQKNPTAFYLCASSIGDRGSTEAFFGQGTRLTVV.